The 31 T cell receptor beta chains listed next were all sequenced from one sample in a study of a mutant IDH1 vaccine in newly diagnosed glioma. Sequencing was performed with immunoSEQ multiplex PCR; in TCRdb, only in-frame clones are kept and a portion is missing. The sample lists roughly 130,000 clones, just under 80% occurring once. Their antigens remain unidentified. This sample's time point: week 11, during vaccination. Vaccinated patients received 300 ug of mutant IDH1 20-mer peptide per dose, with topical imiquimod. This sample comprised PBMCs, obtained from a glioma patient whose treatment included an IDH1 peptide vaccine. Receptors originate from a man aged 35-49 years with glioma.

This clone was seen only a few times. The chain links TRBV9 to TRBJ1-4; 9 bases are shared with TRBD1. The CDR3 spans 15 residues. Trimming cost V 4 bases and J 3 bases; bases outside gene matches: 4. Germline lookup yields CDR1 SGDLS and CDR2 YYNGEE. CDR3 nucleotide sequence: TGTGCCAGCAGCCCCTGGACAGGGGCTAATGAAAAACTGTTTTTT. This encodes CASSPWTGANEKLFF.

This clone appeared a single time. This rearrangement joins TRBV7-9 to TRBJ1-4; TRBD1 aligns across 10 bases. V was pared by 0 bases and J by 8 bases, with 9 bases of the junction left unmatched. Germline values: CDR1 SEHNR, CDR2 FQNEAQ (reference sequence). The CDR3 extends over 17 amino acids. The CDR3 reads CASSLARQGARKEKLFF. DNA for the CDR3: TGTGCCAGCAGCTTAGCGAGACAGGGGGCGCGTAAGGAAAAACTGTTTTTT. Full variable domain (remainder filled in from reference TRBV7-9 and TRBJ1-4): DTGVSQNPRHKITKRGQNVTFRCDPISEHNRLYWYRQTLGQGPEFLTYFQNEAQLEKSRLLSDRFSAERPKGSFSTLEIQRTEQGDSAMYLCASSLARQGARKEKLFFGSGTQLSVL.

This clone has just a few counts. The gene calls are TRBV5-6 and TRBJ1-5; D not certain. Trimming removed 4 bases from V and 2 bases from J, with 10 bases in between. CDR3 size: 14 residues. From germline, CDR1 is SGHDT and CDR2 YYEEEE. The CDR3 nucleotides read TGTGCCAGCAGCCAATCGGGTGGCAATCAGCCCCAGCATTTT. This codes for CASSQSGGNQPQHF.

The chain employs TRBV6-5 and TRBJ2-1; TRBD1 matches at 9 bases. CDR1 and CDR2 (germline): MNHEY, SVGAGI. The junction had 13 bases not matched to a gene; V was cut back by 6 bases and J by 10 bases. The CDR3 has 15 amino acids. The CDR3 sequence is CASSNSGAGTGEQFF. Here the CDR3 DNA reads TGTGCCAGCAGCAACAGCGGGGCGGGGACAGGGGAGCAGTTCTTC.

V is TRBV19 and J is TRBJ1-1, with 8 bases that match TRBD1. The length of the CDR3 is 13 residues. Per germline, CDR1 LNHDA and CDR2 SQIVND (reference sequence). With 2 bases clipped from V and 6 bases from J, the junction kept 2 bases outside the gene matches. CDR3 in amino acids: CASSITQGAEAFF. CDR3 DNA: TGTGCCAGTAGTATAACACAGGGGGCTGAAGCTTTCTTT.

The rearrangement uses TRBV6-6 and TRBJ2-3, with 7 bases fitting TRBD1. There are 13 residues in the CDR3. Germline CDR1 reads MNHNY; CDR2 reads SVGAGI (reference sequence). Trimming took 10 bases from V and 8 from J; bases not matched to a gene: 12. CDR3 nucleotides: TGTGCCACGCTCGAGGGGGCACTGGCTACGCAGTATTTT. Amino acids: CATLEGALATQYF.

The chain has TRBV19 and TRBJ1-5; the D gene is possibly TRBD1 (6 bases). Deletions cut 8 bases from V and 4 bases from J, with 15 bases between. The germline gives CDR1 LNHDA, CDR2 SQIVND (reference sequence). The CDR3 loop spans 14 amino acids. The CDR3 DNA is TGTGCCAGTGCGACGGGGGGCGGGAATCAGCCCCAGCATTTT. Translated, it gives CASATGGGNQPQHF.

The V call is TRBV28, the J call TRBJ2-3; D is ambiguous. Germline values: CDR1 MDHEN, CDR2 SYDVKM. The CDR3 contains 14 residues. The V end lost 6 bases, the J end lost 0 bases, and 10 bases lay between the germline ends. CDR3 region: CASSVVASTDTQYF. The DNA of the CDR3 is TGTGCCAGCAGCGTGGTGGCTAGCACAGATACGCAGTATTTT.

The J gene is TRBJ2-3, the V gene TRBV19; no clear D. The CDR3 is 11 residues long. V lost 2 bases, J lost 5 bases, and 2 bases lay in between. Germline CDR1 and CDR2: LNHDA and SQIVND (reference sequence). CDR3 in amino acids: CASSIRDTQYF. CDR3 coding DNA: TGTGCCAGTAGTATAAGAGATACGCAGTATTTT.

The V call is TRBV9, the J call TRBJ2-1; D remains unclear. Looked up from germline, CDR1 is SGDLS and CDR2 is YYNGEE. Deletions cut 1 base from V and 1 base from J, with 9 bases between. The CDR3 runs to 15 residues. This chain's CDR3 is CASSVRSSSYNEQFF. As DNA, the CDR3 is TGTGCCAGCAGCGTACGGTCTTCTTCCTACAATGAGCAGTTCTTC. The whole variable domain, remainder taken from reference TRBV9 and TRBJ2-1, is DSGVTQTPKHLITATGQRVTLRCSPRSGDLSVYWYQQSLDQGLQFLIQYYNGEERAKGNILERFSAQQFPDLHSELNLSSLELGDSALYFCASSVRSSSYNEQFFGPGTRLTVL.

V is TRBV9 and J is TRBJ2-3, with unresolved D. This CDR3 region has 12 residues. Germline loops: CDR1 SGDLS, CDR2 YYNGEE. V was cut by 3 bases and J by 1 base, with 3 bases left in between. CDR3 nucleotide sequence: TGTGCCAGCAGCGGCCGCACAGATACGCAGTATTTT. The encoded protein is CASSGRTDTQYF.

The CDR3, as DNA: TGTGCCAGCTCCCTTTTGACCGAGGGAGAGACCCAGTACTTC. Its translation is CASSLLTEGETQYF. V gene TRBV18 combines with J gene TRBJ2-5, with D maybe TRBD2 (5 bases). The V gene lost 6 bases and the J gene lost 4 bases, with 15 bases spanning the gap. The V gene's germline CDR1 is KGHSH and CDR2 LQKENI. The length of the CDR3 is 14 residues.

This sequence joins TRBV6-1 and TRBJ2-7; D may be TRBD2 (5 bases). The germline V gene has CDR1 MNHNS and CDR2 SASEGT. The CDR3 spans 13 residues. V was trimmed by 2 bases and J by 8 bases, leaving 13 bases between them. As DNA, the CDR3 is TGTGCCAGCAGTGAAATCATCCTAGCTAAGCAGTACTTC. This codes for CASSEIILAKQYF.

The V and J genes are TRBV4-3 and TRBJ2-7, with a possible D match to TRBD1 (6 bases). Germline lookup yields CDR1 LGHNA and CDR2 YSLEER. V lost 0 bases, J lost 2 bases, and 11 bases lay in between. CDR3 length: 15 residues. The CDR3 loop is CASSQDKGVAYEQYF. CDR3 nucleotide sequence: TGCGCCAGCAGCCAAGATAAGGGGGTGGCCTACGAGCAGTACTTC.

Here the CDR3 reads CASRAGGGNTIYF. CDR3 sequence (DNA): TGTGCCAGCAGGGCAGGGGGTGGAAACACCATATATTTT. V and J are TRBV28 and TRBJ1-3; 7 bases agree with TRBD1. The ends lost 6 bases at V and 3 bases at J; junction bases unmatched: 2. Germline V gene data show CDR1 as MDHEN and CDR2 as SYDVKM. The CDR3 has 13 amino acids.

The gene calls are TRBV15 and TRBJ2-1, with D perhaps matching TRBD1 (6 bases). The CDR3 consists of 13 residues. Germline V gene lookup returns CDR1 LNHNV and CDR2 YYDKDF (reference sequence). V was pared by 7 bases and J by 2 bases, with 9 bases between. The CDR3 sequence is CATMGATYNEQFF. The DNA for the CDR3 is TGTGCCACCATGGGGGCTACCTACAATGAGCAGTTCTTC.

This clone appeared once. The rearrangement links TRBV27 to TRBJ2-3; 7 positions agree with TRBD2. In germline, CDR1 is MNHEY, CDR2 SMNVEV (reference sequence). The CDR3 is made up of 16 amino acids. The V segment lost 2 bases and the J segment 11 bases; nucleotides outside the gene matches: 16. In nucleotides, the CDR3 is TGTGCCAGCAGTTTAGGGGTCGGTGGGGGGGTTTGGCGGCAGTATTTT. Amino acid sequence: CASSLGVGGGVWRQYF.

The chain couples TRBV5-1 to TRBJ1-6; 8 bases fit TRBD1. Germline CDR1 reads SGHRS; CDR2 reads YFSETQ. CDR3 length: 15 amino acids. Trimming at V came to 0 bases and at J to 7 bases, leaving 3 bases not matched to a gene. The CDR3 loop reads CASSLGTGHNSPLHF. DNA of the CDR3: TGCGCCAGCAGCTTGGGGACAGGGCACAATTCACCCCTCCACTTT.

V gene TRBV6-1 combines with J gene TRBJ2-7; D is unclear. The CDR3 has 14 residues. Germline V gene lookup returns CDR1 MNHNS and CDR2 SASEGT. Trimming left V 2 bases short and J 1 base short, with 9 bases between. CDR3 sequence: CASSEKKTSYEQYF. The CDR3 nucleotides are TGTGCCAGCAGTGAAAAGAAAACTTCCTACGAGCAGTACTTC.

DNA for the CDR3: TGCGCCAGCAGCCAAGTTAATTCACCCCTCCACTTT. It codes for CASSQVNSPLHF. The chain uses TRBV4-3 and TRBJ1-6; D unresolved. Germline assignment: CDR1 LGHNA and CDR2 YSLEER. Trimming cost V 1 base and J 6 bases, with 1 base left between them. The CDR3 runs 12 residues.

The CDR3 is CATTQGKLYGYTF. In DNA, the CDR3 is TGTGCCACCACACAGGGCAAATTGTATGGCTACACCTTC. The chain recombines TRBV10-3 with TRBJ1-2, with a tentative D call TRBD1 (6 bases). CDR1 is ENHRY, CDR2 SYGVKD, per germline. Trimming stripped 10 bases from V and 5 bases from J, with 17 bases between. The CDR3 sequence is 13 residues long.

This chain connects TRBV21-1 to TRBJ1-2; the DNA was not used to check the table's D call, TRBD1. TRBV21-1 is a recognized pseudogene. The CDR3 has 15 residues. CDR3 loop: CASSKGQGARLGYTF. Written as DNA, the CDR3 is TGTGCCAGCAGCAAAGGACAGGGGGCTCGGTTAGGCTACACCTTC.

By its share, this clone is medium-sized. This specimen includes other DNA sequences encoding the same CDR3. The rearrangement links TRBV9 to TRBJ2-7; D is perhaps TRBD2 (6 bases). This CDR3 has 12 amino acids. The germline V gene encodes CDR1 SGDLS and CDR2 YYNGEE. Trimming pared 7 bases from V and 4 bases from J, leaving 12 bases between. The CDR3 nucleotides are TGTGCCAGCTCCCCTGGGGGGTACGAGCAGTACTTC. It encodes CASSPGGYEQYF.

This sequence joins TRBV30 and TRBJ2-7; D is possibly TRBD1 or TRBD2 (5 bases each). The CDR3 contains 14 residues. Trimming took off 1 base at V and 6 bases at J, with 16 bases between the two ends. Germline V gene lookup returns CDR1 GTSNPN and CDR2 SVGIG (reference sequence). Here the CDR3 reads CAWSELGEYGEQYF. The CDR3 DNA reads TGTGCCTGGAGTGAACTGGGGGAATACGGCGAGCAGTACTTC.

The chain links TRBV30 to TRBJ1-2, with D hard to call. The CDR3 has 11 residues. The V end lost 2 bases, the J end lost 8 bases, and 9 bases lay between the germline ends. CDR1 GTSNPN and CDR2 SVGIG come from the germline V gene (reference sequence). The CDR3 loop reads CAWSFGGGYTF. The CDR3 nucleotides are TGTGCCTGGAGTTTCGGAGGAGGCTACACCTTC. Full variable domain (outside the CDR3, taken from reference TRBV30 and TRBJ1-2): SQTIHQWPATLVQPVGSPLSLECTVEGTSNPNLYWYRQAAGRGLQLLFYSVGIGQISSEVPQNLSASRPQDRQFILSSKKLLLSDSGFYLCAWSFGGGYTFGSGTRLTVV.

The chain combines TRBV25-1 with TRBJ1-2; 9 bases are shared with TRBD1. The CDR3 contains 15 residues. After removal of 6 bases from V and 2 bases from J, the junction contained 7 bases not matched to a gene. The germline gives CDR1 MGHDK, CDR2 SYGVNS. CDR3 DNA: TGTGCCAGCAGAGATACCGGGACAGGGAACTATGGCTACACCTTC. This gives the protein CASRDTGTGNYGYTF.

V and J are TRBV10-2 and TRBJ2-7; 13 bases match TRBD2. V shed 4 bases, J shed 3 bases, and the junction held 3 bases outside the gene matches. Germline CDR1 and CDR2: WSHSY and SAAADI. The CDR3 spans 15 residues. The CDR3, as DNA: TGCGCCAGCAGTGCAAGACTAGCGGGGGGCTACGAGCAGTACTTC. Residues: CASSARLAGGYEQYF.

The gene calls are TRBV29-1 and TRBJ1-2; D is perhaps TRBD1 (5 bases). CDR1 SQVTM and CDR2 ANQGSEA come from the germline V gene. The CDR3 extends over 15 amino acids. Trimming shortened V by 0 bases and J by 0 bases, and 11 bases separated the two germline ends. CDR3 sequence: CSVEESETANYGYTF. In nucleotides, the CDR3 is TGCAGCGTTGAAGAATCGGAGACAGCTAACTATGGCTACACCTTC.

The CDR3 DNA sequence: TGTGCCAGCTGGACGGGGAACAATGAGCAGTTCTTC. It is translated as CASWTGNNEQFF. J is TRBJ2-1 and V is TRBV18; possibly TRBD2 for D (5 bases). Germline V gives CDR1 KGHSH, CDR2 LQKENI. Trimming left V 7 bases short and J 5 bases short, with 9 bases between. This CDR3 is 12 amino acids long.

This clone was recorded once. The chain joins TRBV9 to TRBJ2-1, with 13 bases fitting TRBD2. Germline loops: CDR1 SGDLS, CDR2 YYNGEE. Trimming cost V 2 bases and J 8 bases; bases outside gene matches: 4. The length of the CDR3 is 15 residues. CDR3 residues: CASSVGLAGVDEQFF. The CDR3 nucleotides read TGTGCCAGCAGCGTTGGACTAGCGGGAGTAGATGAGCAGTTCTTC.

This chain links TRBV10-2 with TRBJ1-1; tentative D call: TRBD1 (5 bases). The V gene's germline CDR1 is WSHSY and CDR2 SAAADI. This CDR3 has 13 amino acids. With 8 bases removed from V and 5 bases from J, the gap between germline ends came to 15 bases. CDR3 loop: CASGLAGNTEAFF. The CDR3 DNA sequence: TGCGCCAGCGGGCTGGCAGGGAATACTGAAGCTTTCTTT.